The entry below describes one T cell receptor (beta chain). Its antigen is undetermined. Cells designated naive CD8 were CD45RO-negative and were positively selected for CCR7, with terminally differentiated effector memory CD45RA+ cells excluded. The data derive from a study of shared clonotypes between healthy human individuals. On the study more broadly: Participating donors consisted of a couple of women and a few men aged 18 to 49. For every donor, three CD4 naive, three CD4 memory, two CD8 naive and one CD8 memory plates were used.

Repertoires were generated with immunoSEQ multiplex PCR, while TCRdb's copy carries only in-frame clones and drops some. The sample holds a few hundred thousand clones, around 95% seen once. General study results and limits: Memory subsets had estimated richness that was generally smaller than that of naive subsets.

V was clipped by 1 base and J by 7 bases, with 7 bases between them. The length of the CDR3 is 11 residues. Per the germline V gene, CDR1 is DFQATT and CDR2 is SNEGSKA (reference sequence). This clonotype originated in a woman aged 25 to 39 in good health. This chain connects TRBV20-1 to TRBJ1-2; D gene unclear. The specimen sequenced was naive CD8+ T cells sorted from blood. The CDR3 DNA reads TGCAGTGCTAGAGGAGCTGGTGGCTACACCTTC. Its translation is CSARGAGGYTF.